This passage covers 9 T cell receptor beta chains from one sample sequenced in a study of T cell changes during pregnancy in multiple sclerosis. Method: immunoSEQ multiplex PCR; TCRdb's copy keeps in-frame clones and lacks some. The profile shows some 39,000 clones, about 88% of them singletons. The sample here was CD8+ T cells from peripheral blood mononuclear cells, taken in the first trimester of pregnancy. These receptors all stem from a female donor with multiple sclerosis, enrolled in a pregnancy study.

The V call is TRBV5-8, the J call TRBJ1-5; D not certain. Germline V gene lookup returns CDR1 SGHTS and CDR2 YDEGEE. Trimming shortened V by 0 bases and J by 4 bases, and 8 bases separated the two germline ends. CDR3 size: 14 residues. The CDR3 sequence: CASSLVALNQPQHF. CDR3 DNA: TGTGCCAGCAGCTTGGTTGCGCTTAATCAGCCCCAGCATTTT.

The V gene is TRBV7-9, the J gene TRBJ1-1; weak D call: TRBD1 (5 bases). The length of the CDR3 is 12 residues. Germline V gene sequence: CDR1 SEHNR, CDR2 FQNEAQ (reference sequence). Trimming stripped 3 bases from V and 11 bases from J, with 13 bases between. The CDR3 loop reads CASSFSAGLAFF. The CDR3 DNA sequence: TGTGCCAGCAGCTTTAGTGCAGGGCTTGCTTTCTTT. Variable domain in full (rest from reference TRBV7-9 and TRBJ1-1): DTGVSQNPRHKITKRGQNVTFRCDPISEHNRLYWYRQTLGQGPEFLTYFQNEAQLEKSRLLSDRFSAERPKGSFSTLEIQRTEQGDSAMYLCASSFSAGLAFFGQGTRLTVV.

The chain recombines TRBV9 with TRBJ1-4; D remains unclear. The CDR3 has 15 amino acids. Germline CDR1 reads SGDLS; CDR2 reads YYNGEE. Deletions cut 2 bases from V and 1 base from J, with 9 bases between. The CDR3 region has the DNA TGTGCCAGCAGCGTTACGGGGATAACTAATGAAAAACTGTTTTTT. This gives the protein CASSVTGITNEKLFF.

The V call is TRBV4-1, the J call TRBJ1-1, with TRBD1 matching over 7 bases. The CDR3 has 14 residues. Germline lookup yields CDR1 MGHRA and CDR2 YSYEKL. V lost 1 base to trimming and J lost 2 bases; unmatched junction nucleotides: 1. The CDR3 protein is CASSQGQGNTEAFF. The CDR3 nucleotides are TGCGCCAGCAGCCAAGGACAGGGAAACACTGAAGCTTTCTTT.

The chain is built from TRBV13 and TRBJ2-1; 13 bases match TRBD2. The CDR3 totals 19 residues. V lost 3 bases to trimming and J lost 0 bases; unmatched junction nucleotides: 8. CDR1 and CDR2 (germline): PRHDT, FYEKMQ (reference sequence). The CDR3 DNA reads TGTGCCAGCAGCTTCTGGACTAGCGGGGGCTTAAGCTCCTACAATGAGCAGTTCTTC. Its translation is CASSFWTSGGLSSYNEQFF.

The V call is TRBV5-6, the J call TRBJ2-7, with 9 bases that match TRBD2. CDR3 length: 16 amino acids. Trimming removed 2 bases from V and 1 base from J; junction bases left unmatched: 7. From germline, CDR1 is SGHDT and CDR2 YYEEEE. The CDR3 sequence is CASSFQTAGGSYEQYF. The DNA for the CDR3 is TGTGCCAGCAGCTTTCAGACAGCGGGGGGATCCTACGAGCAGTACTTC.

The chain carries TRBV19 and TRBJ2-3, with TRBD1 matching 7 bases. Germline V gene sequence: CDR1 LNHDA, CDR2 SQIVND (reference sequence). After removal of 10 bases from V and 4 bases from J, the junction contained 8 bases not matched to a gene. The CDR3 covers 13 residues. CDR3 sequence reads: CATTGAVPDTQYF. CDR3 bases: TGTGCCACCACAGGGGCGGTCCCAGATACGCAGTATTTT.

The count of this clone is one. The rearrangement uses TRBV10-3 and TRBJ2-7, with 8 bases fitting TRBD1. CDR3 length: 12 residues. The ends lost 6 bases at V and 5 bases at J; junction bases unmatched: 3. The germline V gene encodes CDR1 ENHRY and CDR2 SYGVKD. CDR3 coding DNA: TGTGCCATCAGGTCAGGGGGCGACGAGCAGTACTTC. Translated, it gives CAIRSGGDEQYF.

This clone is a singleton in its sample. The chain joins TRBV27 to TRBJ1-3; possible D gene TRBD1, 6 bases. The germline gives CDR1 MNHEY, CDR2 SMNVEV (reference sequence). Trimming stripped 6 bases from V and 4 bases from J, with 10 bases between. The CDR3 extends over 13 amino acids. DNA of the CDR3: TGTGCCAGCAGCACAGGGTTCGGAAACACCATATATTTT. It is translated as CASSTGFGNTIYF.